This passage covers 13 T cell receptor beta chains from one sample sequenced in a study of blood T cell repertoires in COVID-19. Assay used: immunoSEQ multiplex PCR; TCRdb lists only in-frame clones, some missing. The sample includes 200,000 to 300,000 clones, about 93% of them seen just once. Specimen: peripheral blood. The source of these receptors is a young man with COVID-19, enrolled during active disease.

V and J are TRBV2 and TRBJ2-1; the D gene is possibly TRBD2 (6 bases). With 5 bases removed from V and 12 bases from J, the gap between germline ends came to 14 bases. The CDR3 spans 12 residues. The germline V gene encodes CDR1 SNHLY and CDR2 FYNNEI. The CDR3 sequence is CASSQRPGGQFF. The CDR3 DNA follows: TGTGCCAGCAGTCAAAGGCCCGGGGGGCAGTTCTTC.

The rearrangement joins TRBV7-2 to TRBJ1-5, with a possible D match to TRBD1 (5 bases). The germline V gene encodes CDR1 SGHTA and CDR2 FQGNSA. V was trimmed by 5 bases and J by 6 bases, leaving 11 bases between them. The CDR3 is 13 residues long. The CDR3 sequence is CASSRSGGQPQHF. CDR3 coding DNA: TGTGCCAGCAGCCGATCCGGGGGTCAGCCCCAGCATTTT.

This chain connects TRBV9 to TRBJ2-7; 7 bases fit TRBD1. Per germline, CDR1 SGDLS and CDR2 YYNGEE. The CDR3 is 13 residues long. J gave up 7 bases and V 3 bases, and 7 bases lay outside the gene matches. CDR3 amino acids: CASSGRGIGEQYF. CDR3 DNA sequence: TGTGCCAGCAGCGGCAGGGGGATCGGTGAGCAGTACTTC. Full variable domain (rest looked up from reference TRBV9 and TRBJ2-7): DSGVTQTPKHLITATGQRVTLRCSPRSGDLSVYWYQQSLDQGLQFLIQYYNGEERAKGNILERFSAQQFPDLHSELNLSSLELGDSALYFCASSGRGIGEQYFGPGTRLTVT.

The CDR3 region has the DNA TGTGCCAGCAGTTTTAACAGGGGGCACGAGCAGTACTTC. This codes for CASSFNRGHEQYF. This chain joins TRBV27 and TRBJ2-7; 9 positions match TRBD1. Germline V lookup: CDR1 MNHEY, CDR2 SMNVEV (reference sequence). The J segment lost 5 bases and the V segment lost 3 bases, leaving 2 bases of the junction unmatched. The CDR3 totals 13 residues.

This chain connects TRBV5-1 to TRBJ1-2; no firm D call. The CDR3 is 14 residues long. V lost 0 bases to trimming and J lost 6 bases, with 12 bases between them. Per the germline V gene, CDR1 is SGHRS and CDR2 is YFSETQ. The CDR3 DNA is TGCGCCAGCAGCTTGGCGAGCCCATCCAATGGCTACACCTTC. Amino acid sequence: CASSLASPSNGYTF.

A few counts support this clone. The chain combines TRBV5-1 with TRBJ1-2; 7 nucleotides agree with TRBD1. There are 13 residues in the CDR3. Germline-derived CDR1 and CDR2 are SGHRS and YFSETQ. V lost 5 bases and J lost 6; bases outside the gene matches: 7. For the CDR3, the DNA is TGCGCCAGCAGTGTTACAGGGGCGCATGGCTACACCTTC. The encoded protein is CASSVTGAHGYTF.

This clone was observed once. The chain employs TRBV4-1 and TRBJ1-5; 8 bases agree with TRBD1. Germline CDR1 reads MGHRA; CDR2 reads YSYEKL. Trimming removed 3 bases from V and 4 bases from J; junction bases left unmatched: 8. The CDR3 sequence is 16 residues long. CDR3 sequence: CASSHGQGSANQPQHF. The CDR3 bases are TGCGCCAGCAGCCACGGACAGGGCAGTGCAAATCAGCCCCAGCATTTT.

The chain recombines TRBV14 with TRBJ2-2; D unclear. The CDR3 spans 15 residues. Trimming took off 0 bases at V and 2 bases at J, with 7 bases between the two ends. Germline assignment: CDR1 SGHDN and CDR2 FVKESK. The CDR3: CASSQDGLNTGELFF. CDR3 in DNA: TGTGCCAGCAGCCAAGATGGTCTAAACACCGGGGAGCTGTTTTTT.

This rearrangement joins TRBV12-3 or TRBV12-4 to TRBJ1-2; no clear D gene. This CDR3 is built from 13 residues. V was shortened by 6 bases and J by 0 bases, with 8 bases between the two germline ends. Here the CDR3 reads CASSPESNYGYTF. The CDR3 DNA reads as TGTGCCAGCAGCCCAGAATCTAACTATGGCTACACCTTC.

This chain joins TRBV5-1 and TRBJ1-4; TRBD1 matches 7 bases. In germline, CDR1 is SGHRS, CDR2 YFSETQ. The CDR3 covers 15 residues. V dropped 4 bases and J dropped 7; count of bases not matched to a gene: 10. This chain's CDR3 is CASSVGRGRAEKLFF. The CDR3 coding sequence is TGCGCCAGCAGCGTGGGGAGGGGGCGCGCTGAAAAACTGTTTTTT.

V gene TRBV5-1 combines with J gene TRBJ2-2; 8 positions match TRBD1. Germline CDR1 and CDR2: SGHRS and YFSETQ. J was trimmed by 5 bases and V by 0 bases; bases with no gene match: 0. The CDR3 length is 14 residues. The CDR3 DNA reads as TGCGCCAGCAGCTTGGGGACAGGGACCGGGGAGCTGTTTTTT. The encoded protein is CASSLGTGTGELFF. Complete variable domain (other parts from reference TRBV5-1 and TRBJ2-2): KAGVTQTPRYLIKTRGQQVTLSCSPISGHRSVSWYQQTPGQGLQFLFEYFSETQRNKGNFPGRFSGRQFSNSRSEMNVSTLELGDSALYLCASSLGTGTGELFFGEGSRLTVL.

The CDR3 is CASRTGPGSDTQYF. The CDR3 nucleotides read TGTGCCAGCAGAACAGGGCCGGGGTCAGATACGCAGTATTTT. The chain is built from TRBV6-5 and TRBJ2-3, with a tentative D call TRBD1 (6 bases). The CDR3 consists of 14 residues. Trimming removed 6 bases from V and 4 bases from J, with 14 bases in between. Germline assignment: CDR1 MNHEY and CDR2 SVGAGI.

The chain has TRBV3-1 (or the pseudogene TRBV3-2) and TRBJ1-1, with 8 bases fitting TRBD1. After removal of 0 bases from V and 4 bases from J, the junction contained 4 bases not matched to a gene. The CDR3 length is 15 residues. Germline assignment: CDR1 LGHDT and CDR2 YNNKEL (reference sequence). The CDR3 loop is CASSQENRGGTEAFF. CDR3 nucleotides: TGTGCCAGCAGCCAAGAAAACAGGGGGGGCACTGAAGCTTTCTTT.